Sequencing of this T cell receptor (beta chain) was carried out in a study of blood T cell repertoires in COVID-19. Germline CDR1 is SGHRS and CDR2 is YFSETQ. This CDR3 spans 15 amino acids. The J segment lost 3 bases and the V segment lost 4 bases, leaving 3 bases of the junction unmatched. This table comes from immunoSEQ multiplex PCR, and its TCRdb copy is limited to in-frame clones, with some not included. The sample has tens of thousands of clones; roughly 85% are singletons. V usage is TRBV5-1 and J usage is TRBJ2-5, with 13 bases aligning to TRBD2. This TCR came from a woman aged 55-75 years with acute or convalescent COVID-19. Sequencing used peripheral blood. The CDR3 coding sequence is TGCGCCAGCAGCCGGACTAGCGGGAGAAAAGAGACCCAGTACTTC. Its protein product is CASSRTSGRKETQYF.